Here is one T cell receptor beta chain with its context. Its antigen is still unknown. The data derive from a study of human T cells and chemical hapten exposure. In the study overall: A 2 cm by 2 cm inner upper arm patch received 2% DPC for sensitization.

Findings and limits, study-wide: Patch test scores rose with PT1 expanded TCR counts, a positive correlation.

Time point here: patch test 1, 2 weeks after DPC sensitization. Treatment given: therapeutic diphenylcyclopropenone sensitization with weekly scalp DPC. Each donor was an alopecia patient between 18 and 70 years of age who qualified for DPC. Germline V gives CDR1 MDHEN, CDR2 SYDVKM. Trimming removed 3 bases from V and 2 bases from J; junction bases left unmatched: 4. The CDR3 sequence is 15 residues long. The study used a library that attached unique molecular identifiers to individual cDNA molecules. One entry per CDR3 protein, called by TCRdb with MiXCR from the RACE reads. The table has about 120,000 distinct CDR3 sequences, about 12% seen once; the top ten hold about 1.4%.

The chain has TRBV28 and TRBJ1-5; 7 bases are shared with TRBD1. This receptor was taken from a woman aged 50 to 60 with alopecia areata. Some clones in this sample may be carry-over from other donors' samples. Sample: whole blood, taken in connection with sensitization to the hapten diphenylcyclopropenone (DPC). This CDR3 reads CASSFVQGGNQPQHF. The CDR3 region has the DNA TGTGCCAGCAGTTTTGTCCAGGGGGGCAATCAGCCCCAGCATTTT.